This T cell receptor (beta chain) was recorded in a study of neurological immune-mediated disorders. The study, taken as a whole, reports: When repertoires were grouped phylogenetically, those of 18 of 34 multiple sclerosis patients fell into one related-CDR3 cluster, a possible signature. The study found the most TCR clonal expansion in HTLV-1-associated myelopathy and the least in multiple sclerosis, below healthy controls.

TCRdb re-called the 5' RACE reads through MiXCR, storing one row per CDR3 protein. The sample yields fewer than 90,000 distinct CDR3 sequences, 5.2% seen once. This clonotype was counted ten times or more. Its antigen is not known. The length of the CDR3 is 13 residues. CDR1 SGHRS and CDR2 YFSETQ come from the germline V gene. Trimming removed 3 bases at V and 4 bases at J, with 9 bases between. The V gene is TRBV5-1, the J gene TRBJ2-3, with no clear D. The TCR sequence derives from a man younger than 35 with multiple sclerosis. Sequencing was performed on PBMCs. The CDR3 DNA follows: TGCGCCAGCAGCTCGTTAAGACCAGATACGCAGTATTTT. It codes for CASSSLRPDTQYF.